This T cell receptor (beta chain) was captured in a study of post-analysis software for immune sequencing data. V lost 2 bases to trimming and J lost 7 bases; unmatched junction nucleotides: 7. This CDR3 is built from 14 residues. Germline CDR1 reads MNHEY; CDR2 reads SVGAGI. The TCR beta cDNA libraries carried unique molecular identifiers. Input amounts of about 0.95 to 11 million T cells were used. These gave roughly 0.5 million cDNA molecules, so each molecule approximated one T cell. MiXCR, run by TCRdb on the PCR reads, gives a single entry per CDR3 protein. Of about 200,000 distinct CDR3 sequences listed, roughly 28% are singletons. A remark on this clonotype: The antigen is undetermined. It may be a read error: a sequence one base away is much more abundant.

Overall study findings and caveats: TRBV segments more frequent in patients than in controls numbered roughly 5 and included TRBV5-6, TRBV5-1 and TRBV20-1. Normalized Chao1 diversity was significantly lower in multiple sclerosis patients than in controls.

Sequences were obtained from blood. The TCR comes from a girl aged 2 to 17 with multiple sclerosis. The chain employs TRBV6-5 and TRBJ1-2, with 7 bases aligning to TRBD1. The chain's CDR3 is CASSYTDRVRGYTF. Here the CDR3 DNA reads TGTGCCAGCAGTTACACAGACAGGGTCCGTGGCTACACCTTC.